A single sample gave rise to the 5 T cell receptor beta chains below, sequenced in a study of vaccination and CD4 T cells after COVID-19. Their recognized antigens are unknown. Sequenced with the Oncomine TCR Beta short-read assay was DNA taken from cultured CD4+ T cells. TCRdb re-called the PCR reads with MiXCR, one entry per CDR3 protein. The repertoire consists of about 19,000 distinct CDR3 sequences, with roughly 49% occurring once and the leading ten covering 3% to 4%. Stated treatment: approximately 9-day PBMC culture with coronavirus spike peptide pools or control peptides (ViraFEST assay). Sample: CD4+ T cells from blood, cultured in vitro. These receptors all come from a human donor who had recovered from COVID-19.

The rearrangement joins TRBV4-3 to TRBJ1-1, with no clear D. The germline CDR1 and CDR2 sequences are LGHNA and YSLEER. The CDR3 spans 15 residues. V was clipped by 1 base and J by 6 bases, with 15 bases between them. CDR3 protein: CASSQGSPGRSEAFF. The CDR3, as DNA: TGCGCCAGCAGCCAAGGGTCGCCGGGGAGATCTGAAGCTTTCTTT.

The chain employs TRBV3-1 and TRBJ1-6; 8 bases line up with TRBD1. Germline CDR1 reads LGHDT; CDR2 reads YNNKEL (reference sequence). CDR3 length: 16 residues. Trimming removed 0 bases from V and 7 bases from J; junction bases left unmatched: 5. CDR3 in amino acids: CASSQDGGQGNSPLHF. The DNA for the CDR3 is TGTGCCAGCAGCCAAGACGGAGGACAGGGAAATTCACCCCTCCACTTT.

This chain joins TRBV5-1 and TRBJ1-1; weak D call: TRBD1 (5 bases). V lost 4 bases to trimming and J lost 3 bases, with 19 bases between them. The CDR3 covers 16 residues. Germline CDR1 SGHRS, CDR2 YFSETQ. The CDR3 here is CASSPRGAGGDTEAFF. The CDR3 DNA is TGCGCCAGCAGCCCACGGGGCGCAGGCGGGGACACTGAAGCTTTCTTT.

The V and J genes are TRBV19 and TRBJ1-4; D unclear. The CDR3 extends over 15 amino acids. Germline V gene sequence: CDR1 LNHDA, CDR2 SQIVND (reference sequence). V was pared by 5 bases and J by 8 bases, with 18 bases between. The CDR3 DNA reads TGTGCCAGTAGTCGAAACGGGGAAATCGGGGAAAAACTGTTTTTT. It specifies CASSRNGEIGEKLFF.

This chain joins TRBV19 and TRBJ2-2; D uncertain. The germline CDR1 and CDR2 sequences are LNHDA and SQIVND (reference sequence). The germline V and J ends were trimmed by 6 bases and 6 bases, with 20 bases remaining between them. The CDR3 contains 16 residues. CDR3 coding DNA: TGTGCCAGTAGGGGATTTGGATCCTCACGTGCCGGGGAGCTGTTTTTT. It yields the protein CASRGFGSSRAGELFF.